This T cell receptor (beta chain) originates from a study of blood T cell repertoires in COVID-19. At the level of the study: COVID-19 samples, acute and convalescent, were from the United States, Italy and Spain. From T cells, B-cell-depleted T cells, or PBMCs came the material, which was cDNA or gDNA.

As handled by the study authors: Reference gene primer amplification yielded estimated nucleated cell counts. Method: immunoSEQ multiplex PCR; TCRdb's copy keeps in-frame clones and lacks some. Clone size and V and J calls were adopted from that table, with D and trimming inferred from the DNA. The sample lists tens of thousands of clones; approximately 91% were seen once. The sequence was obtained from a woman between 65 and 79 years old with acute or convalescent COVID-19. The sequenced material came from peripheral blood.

The CDR3 sequence is CATLSDTQYF. DNA of the CDR3: TGTGCCACCCTTTCTGATACGCAGTATTTT. The chain couples TRBV28 to TRBJ2-3; the D is unclear. Looked up from germline, CDR1 is MDHEN and CDR2 is SYDVKM. This CDR3 has 10 residues. V was shortened by 10 bases and J by 6 bases, with 8 bases between the two germline ends.